These T cell receptor beta chains were read from a single sample in a study of T cells in Graves' hyperthyroidism and ophthalmopathy. TCRdb re-called the multiplex PCR reads through MiXCR, storing one row per CDR3 protein. The data hold about 350,000 distinct CDR3 sequences, with 17% observed a single time. The sequenced sample was blood. These receptors were taken from a woman aged 25-40 years with Graves' hyperthyroidism that later progressed to Graves' ophthalmopathy. CDR3s include the opening cysteine and the closing phenylalanine or tryptophan. Each record gives: V gene, J gene, D gene, clone size, CDR3 DNA, CDR3 protein. A D gene is named only where the DNA matches it firmly. A clone size is listed for some rows: how often the clone was seen (once, few, many), or a class if it is expanded.

V: TRBV28; J: TRBJ2-2; D: NA; size: NA; DNA: TGTGCCAGCAGTTCCTATTGGACAGTTAACACCGGGGAGCTGTTTTTT; CDR3: CASSSYWTVNTGELFF
V: TRBV19; J: TRBJ2-5; D: NA; size: NA; DNA: TGTGCCAGTAGTTCGGTAGCAAAAGAGACCCAGTACTTC; CDR3: CASSSVAKETQYF
V: TRBV20-1; J: TRBJ1-2; D: NA; size: many; DNA: TGCAGTGCCCGGTCAGAAAGCTACACCTTC; CDR3: CSARSESYTF
V: TRBV30; J: TRBJ1-2; D: NA; size: many; DNA: TGTGCCTGGAGTCGGGGCAGGGAGAATGGCTACACCTTC; CDR3: CAWSRGRENGYTF
V: TRBV25-1; J: TRBJ1-3; D: NA; size: many; DNA: TGTGCCAGCAGTGAACGGCGGAATGCTGGAAACACCATATATTTT; CDR3: CASSERRNAGNTIYF
V: TRBV10-2; J: TRBJ2-3; D: TRBD2; size: NA; DNA: TGCGCCAGCAGTGAGGCCGGGACTAGCGGGAGTGTAGCAGATACGCAGTATTTT; CDR3: CASSEAGTSGSVADTQYF
V: TRBV12-5; J: TRBJ1-1; D: TRBD1; size: many; DNA: TGTGCTAGTGGTTGGGGGACAGGGTCGTCCGACACTGAAGCTTTCTTT; CDR3: CASGWGTGSSDTEAFF
V: TRBV3-1; J: TRBJ2-7; D: TRBD2; size: NA; DNA: TGTGCCAGCAGCCGAAGTTTTGGGACTAGCGGTTACGAGCAGTACTTC; CDR3: CASSRSFGTSGYEQYF
V: TRBV2; J: TRBJ1-2; D: NA; size: many; DNA: TGTGCCAGCAGTGACGCTCAAGGAGGGGTTAACTATGGCTACACCTTC; CDR3: CASSDAQGGVNYGYTF
V: TRBV2; J: TRBJ2-7; D: TRBD1; size: many; DNA: TGTGCCAGCAGTGAACAGGGGGCCTACGAGCAGTACTTC; CDR3: CASSEQGAYEQYF
V: TRBV2; J: TRBJ2-4; D: NA; size: many; DNA: TGTGCCAGCAGTGATAGGGACCGCCGCGACATTCAGTACTTC; CDR3: CASSDRDRRDIQYF
V: TRBV10-1; J: TRBJ2-1; D: NA; size: many; DNA: TGCGCCAGCAGTTTCCCAGGGTTGGATGAGCAGTTCTTC; CDR3: CASSFPGLDEQFF
V: TRBV28; J: TRBJ1-2; D: NA; size: many; DNA: TGTGCCAGCAGTTCAGGCGGGGACTATGGCTACACCTTC; CDR3: CASSSGGDYGYTF
V: TRBV25-1; J: TRBJ1-1; D: NA; size: NA; DNA: TGTGCCAGCAGTAACGGATGGACTGAAGCTTTCTTT; CDR3: CASSNGWTEAFF